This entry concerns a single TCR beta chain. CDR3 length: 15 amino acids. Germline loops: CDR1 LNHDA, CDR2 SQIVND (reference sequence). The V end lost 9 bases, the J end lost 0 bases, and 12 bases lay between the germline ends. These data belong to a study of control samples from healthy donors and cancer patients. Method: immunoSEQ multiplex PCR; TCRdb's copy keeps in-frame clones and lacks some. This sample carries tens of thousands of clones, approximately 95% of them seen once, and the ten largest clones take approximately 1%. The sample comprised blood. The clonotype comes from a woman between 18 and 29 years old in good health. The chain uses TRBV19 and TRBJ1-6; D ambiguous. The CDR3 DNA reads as TGTGCCAGCGCCACAAGTAGCTCCTATAATTCACCCCTCCACTTT. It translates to CASATSSSYNSPLHF.